The sequence of this T cell receptor beta chain was determined in a study of CD8+ T cells in alopecia areata. RNA extraction and reverse transcription yielded cDNA as sequencing template. The table came from immunoSEQ multiplex PCR; TCRdb's copy has only in-frame clones and leaves some out. The sample contains about 210,000 clones, 66% of which appear only once. The treatment is: oral pan-JAK inhibitor, 5-10 mg twice daily. The clonotype was recovered from a human donor with alopecia areata. The sample in question was CD4+ T cells sorted from blood, obtained at approximately week 45, from a patient treated with tofacitinib.

CDR3 nucleotides: TGCGCCAGCAGCCAATTAGTAGGGGTCAATCAGCCCCAGCATTTT. Encoded protein: CASSQLVGVNQPQHF. The chain couples TRBV4-3 to TRBJ1-5, with D possibly TRBD1 on 5 matching bases. Germline CDR1 LGHNA, CDR2 YSLEER. V was shortened by 2 bases and J by 3 bases, with 11 bases between the two germline ends. The CDR3 covers 15 residues.